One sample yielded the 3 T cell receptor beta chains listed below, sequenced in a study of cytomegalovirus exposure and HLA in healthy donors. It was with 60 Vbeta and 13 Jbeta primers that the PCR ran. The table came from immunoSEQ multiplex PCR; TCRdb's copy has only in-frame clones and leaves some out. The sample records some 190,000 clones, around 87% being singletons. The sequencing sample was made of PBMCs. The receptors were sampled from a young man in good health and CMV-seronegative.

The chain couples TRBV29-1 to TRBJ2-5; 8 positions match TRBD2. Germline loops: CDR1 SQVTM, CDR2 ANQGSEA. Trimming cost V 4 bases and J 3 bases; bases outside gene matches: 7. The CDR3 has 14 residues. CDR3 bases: TGCAGCGTTGTCCGCCCGACTAGCGAAGAGACCCAGTACTTC. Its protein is CSVVRPTSEETQYF.

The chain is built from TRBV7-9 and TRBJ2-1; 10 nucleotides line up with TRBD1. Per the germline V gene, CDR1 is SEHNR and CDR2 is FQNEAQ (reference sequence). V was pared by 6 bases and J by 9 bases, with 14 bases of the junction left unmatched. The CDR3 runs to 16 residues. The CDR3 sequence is CASSTAPGTGVGEQFF. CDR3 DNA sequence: TGTGCCAGCAGTACCGCGCCGGGGACAGGGGTCGGTGAGCAGTTCTTC.

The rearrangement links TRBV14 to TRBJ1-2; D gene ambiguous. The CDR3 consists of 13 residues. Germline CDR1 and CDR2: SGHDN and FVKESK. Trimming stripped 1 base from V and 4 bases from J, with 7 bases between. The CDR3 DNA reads TGTGCCAGCAGCCAAGTGGCGGCCTATGGCTACACCTTC. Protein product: CASSQVAAYGYTF.